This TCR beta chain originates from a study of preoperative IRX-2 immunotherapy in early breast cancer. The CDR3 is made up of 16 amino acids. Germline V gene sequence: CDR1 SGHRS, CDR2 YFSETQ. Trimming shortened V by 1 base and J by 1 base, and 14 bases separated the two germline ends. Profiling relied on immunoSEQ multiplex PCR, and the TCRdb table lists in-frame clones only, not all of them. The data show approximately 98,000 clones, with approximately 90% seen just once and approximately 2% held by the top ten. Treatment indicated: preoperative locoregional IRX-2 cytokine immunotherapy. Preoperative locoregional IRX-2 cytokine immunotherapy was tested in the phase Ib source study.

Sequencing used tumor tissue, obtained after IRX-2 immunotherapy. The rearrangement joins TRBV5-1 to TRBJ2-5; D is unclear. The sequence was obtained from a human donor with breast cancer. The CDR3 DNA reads TGCGCCAGCAGCTTGAAAGGCAGCTACCTCCAAGAGACCCAGTACTTC. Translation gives CASSLKGSYLQETQYF.